Listed here are 13 T cell receptor beta chains from one sample, sequenced in a study of beta chain features in type 1 diabetes. Study findings and constraints: Shorter TCRB CDR3s, moderately but significantly so, were found in Type 1 diabetes patients in all four CD4+ subsets.

Expressed TCRB transcripts were sequenced because the isolated RNA had all been reverse transcribed beforehand. Produced via immunoSEQ multiplex PCR; TCRdb's table is partial and in-frame only. The data show more than 250,000 clones, 15% seen once. No antigen has been identified for these receptors. Source material: naive CD4+ T cells from blood. All receptors come from a man in his late teens or twenties with type 1 diabetes.

This chain joins TRBV29-1 and TRBJ2-3; maybe TRBD1 (5 bases). Per the germline V gene, CDR1 is SQVTM and CDR2 is ANQGSEA. The CDR3 is made up of 12 amino acids. Trimming took 7 bases from V and 0 from J, leaving 8 bases between them. The CDR3 loop reads CSGRQSTDTQYF. CDR3 nucleotide sequence: TGCAGCGGACGACAGAGCACAGATACGCAGTATTTT.

This clone was detected only a few times. The chain uses TRBV30 and TRBJ1-4, with D possibly TRBD1 on 6 matching bases. The V and J ends lost 1 base and 6 bases respectively, with 12 bases between them. CDR1 and CDR2 (germline): GTSNPN, SVGIG (reference sequence). The CDR3 has 14 amino acids. The CDR3, as DNA: TGTGCCTGGAGTGGGAAGGGGGTATATGAAAAACTGTTTTTT. As protein: CAWSGKGVYEKLFF.

This sequence joins TRBV30 and TRBJ2-7; possibly TRBD2 for D (6 bases). The germline V gene encodes CDR1 GTSNPN and CDR2 SVGIG (reference sequence). V shed 8 bases and J shed 1 base, with 12 bases lying between them. The CDR3 extends over 12 amino acids. CDR3 coding DNA: TGTGCCGGCAATAGCGGTTCCTACGAGCAGTACTTC. This codes for CAGNSGSYEQYF.

This clone was seen a few times. The chain uses TRBV6-6 and TRBJ2-7; D may be TRBD2 (6 bases). The CDR3 length is 14 residues. CDR1 MNHNY and CDR2 SVGAGI come from the germline V gene (reference sequence). Trimming shortened V by 2 bases and J by 5 bases, and 13 bases separated the two germline ends. The CDR3: CASSYVAGRNEQYF. The DNA for the CDR3 is TGTGCCAGCAGTTACGTGGCAGGGAGGAACGAGCAGTACTTC.

This chain joins TRBV27 and TRBJ1-2; D uncertain. The V gene's germline CDR1 is MNHEY and CDR2 SMNVEV (reference sequence). The CDR3 spans 13 residues. The ends were cut back, 4 bases at V and 4 bases at J, with 10 bases in the middle. The CDR3 loop is CASSYLGSYGYTF. CDR3 nucleotide sequence: TGTGCCAGCAGTTATTTGGGGAGCTATGGCTACACCTTC.

This clone was seen only a few times. This chain connects TRBV4-2 to TRBJ2-3; 8 nucleotides align to TRBD1. V lost 5 bases and J lost 1; bases outside the gene matches: 8. Per germline, CDR1 LGHNA and CDR2 YNFKEQ. The CDR3 runs to 16 residues. CDR3 bases: TGTGCCAGCAGCGCGGCTGGACAGGGAGGCACAGATACGCAGTATTTT. This encodes CASSAAGQGGTDTQYF.

The chain has TRBV30 and TRBJ2-7, with unresolved D. The CDR3 covers 12 residues. Germline loops: CDR1 GTSNPN, CDR2 SVGIG (reference sequence). The V end was cut by 2 bases, the J end by 2 bases, with 7 bases between. The CDR3 coding sequence is TGTGCCTGGAGTCTGTCTACCTACGAGCAGTACTTC. This sequence encodes CAWSLSTYEQYF.

This clone was detected a few times. The rearrangement links TRBV13 to TRBJ1-3, with unresolved D. The CDR3 has 13 amino acids. Trimming left V 5 bases short and J 5 bases short, with 10 bases between. In germline, CDR1 is PRHDT, CDR2 FYEKMQ (reference sequence). The CDR3 loop is CASSPGLRNTIYF. The CDR3 coding sequence is TGTGCCAGCAGCCCCGGACTAAGAAACACCATATATTTT.

In its sample, this clone was seen a few times. V gene TRBV28 combines with J gene TRBJ2-7, with 12 positions matching TRBD1. The CDR3 runs to 15 residues. The V segment lost 10 bases and the J segment 2 bases; nucleotides outside the gene matches: 9. Germline CDR1 and CDR2: MDHEN and SYDVKM. CDR3 sequence reads: CATRTGTGGPYEQYF. In DNA, the CDR3 is TGTGCCACCCGAACCGGGACAGGGGGCCCCTACGAGCAGTACTTC.

The rearrangement uses TRBV6-6 and TRBJ1-5; D not resolved. The CDR3 is made up of 13 amino acids. Per the germline V gene, CDR1 is MNHNY and CDR2 is SVGAGI (reference sequence). Trimming removed 0 bases at V and 4 bases at J, with 4 bases between. CDR3 region: CASSYSRNQPQHF. In nucleotides, the CDR3 is TGTGCCAGCAGTTACTCGAGGAATCAGCCCCAGCATTTT.

This clone was seen only a few times. The chain links TRBV5-4 to TRBJ2-2; 9 nucleotides match TRBD1. The length of the CDR3 is 17 residues. CDR1 is SGHNT and CDR2 is YYREEE in the germline V gene (reference sequence). V lost 4 bases and J lost 0; bases outside the gene matches: 7. DNA of the CDR3: TGTGCCAGCAGCCGAGCCGGGACAGGGACGAACACCGGGGAGCTGTTTTTT. Translating it yields CASSRAGTGTNTGELFF.

This clone was seen a handful of times. The J gene is TRBJ2-7, the V gene TRBV2; 9 nucleotides match TRBD1. The V gene's germline CDR1 is SNHLY and CDR2 FYNNEI. The length of the CDR3 is 14 residues. V gave up 7 bases and J gave up 1 base; unmatched junction bases: 5. CDR3 bases: TGTGCCAGCACCATACAGGGGGCGTCCTACGAGCAGTACTTC. It codes for CASTIQGASYEQYF.

This clone has just a few counts. The chain couples TRBV18 to TRBJ2-7; TRBD1 might be the D (5 bases). Between the trimmed V and J ends, which lost 6 bases and 3 bases, there was a span of 18 bases. The CDR3 contains 15 residues. The V gene's germline CDR1 is KGHSH and CDR2 LQKENI. The CDR3 loop reads CASSPLNGALYEQYF. The CDR3 DNA sequence: TGTGCCAGCTCGCCCTTAAATGGGGCCCTCTACGAGCAGTACTTC.